This entry is about one T cell receptor (beta chain). No antigen is known for it. All donors participated as healthy donors of bone marrow. This sample was included in a study of cytomegalovirus exposure and HLA in healthy donors. Study conclusions and caveats: Later analysis revealed greater clonal expansion in HLA-associated TCR beta chains than in equally common others.

CDR1 LNHDA and CDR2 SQIVND come from the germline V gene (reference sequence). CDR3 length: 16 residues. The trim removed 4 bases at V and 0 bases at J, leaving 4 bases unmatched. The study ran its PCR with 60 Vbeta and 13 Jbeta primers. The assay was immunoSEQ multiplex PCR, and TCRdb's table has in-frame clones only and misses some. The table has 100,000 to 150,000 clones, 70% to 80% seen once. The sequencing sample was made of PBMCs. The receptor was derived from a woman aged 50 to 60 in good health and CMV-seronegative. The chain combines TRBV19 with TRBJ1-5; 9 nucleotides align to TRBD1. The CDR3 DNA is TGTGCCAGTAGTAGCACAGGGGGCTTTAGCAATCAGCCCCAGCATTTT. Its translation is CASSSTGGFSNQPQHF.